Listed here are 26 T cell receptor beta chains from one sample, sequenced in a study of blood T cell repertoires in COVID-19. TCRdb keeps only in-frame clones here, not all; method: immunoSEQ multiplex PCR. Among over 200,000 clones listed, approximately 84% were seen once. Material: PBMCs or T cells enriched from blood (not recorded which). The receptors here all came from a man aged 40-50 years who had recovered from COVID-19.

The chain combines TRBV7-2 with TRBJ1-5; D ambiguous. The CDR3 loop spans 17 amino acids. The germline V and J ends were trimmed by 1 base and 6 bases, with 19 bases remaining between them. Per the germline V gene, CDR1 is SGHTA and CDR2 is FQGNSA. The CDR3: CASSLVFSGSGSQPQHF. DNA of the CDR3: TGTGCCAGCAGCTTAGTTTTCTCCGGGTCTGGGAGTCAGCCCCAGCATTTT.

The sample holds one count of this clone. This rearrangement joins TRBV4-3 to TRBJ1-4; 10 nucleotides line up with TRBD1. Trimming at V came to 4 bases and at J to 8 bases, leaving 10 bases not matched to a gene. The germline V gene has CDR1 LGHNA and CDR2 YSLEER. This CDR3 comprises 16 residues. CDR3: CASSRRKGQGSEKLFF. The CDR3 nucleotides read TGCGCCAGCAGCCGTCGAAAGGGACAGGGGAGCGAAAAACTGTTTTTT.

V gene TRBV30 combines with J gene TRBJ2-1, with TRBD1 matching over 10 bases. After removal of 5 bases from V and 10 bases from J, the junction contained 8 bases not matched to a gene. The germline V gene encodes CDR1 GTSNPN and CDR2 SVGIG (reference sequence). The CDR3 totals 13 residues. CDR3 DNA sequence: TGTGCCTGGGCCCCCGGGACAGGGGTCGAGCAGTTCTTC. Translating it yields CAWAPGTGVEQFF. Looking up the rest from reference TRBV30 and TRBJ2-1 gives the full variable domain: SQTIHQWPATLVQPVGSPLSLECTVEGTSNPNLYWYRQAAGRGLQLLFYSVGIGQISSEVPQNLSASRPQDRQFILSSKKLLLSDSGFYLCAWAPGTGVEQFFGPGTRLTVL.

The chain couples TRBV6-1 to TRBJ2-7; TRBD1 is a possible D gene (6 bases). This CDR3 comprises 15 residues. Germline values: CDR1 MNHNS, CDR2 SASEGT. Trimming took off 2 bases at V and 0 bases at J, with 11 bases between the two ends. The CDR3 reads CASSENRVVSYEQYF. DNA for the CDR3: TGTGCCAGCAGTGAAAACAGGGTAGTCTCCTACGAGCAGTACTTC.

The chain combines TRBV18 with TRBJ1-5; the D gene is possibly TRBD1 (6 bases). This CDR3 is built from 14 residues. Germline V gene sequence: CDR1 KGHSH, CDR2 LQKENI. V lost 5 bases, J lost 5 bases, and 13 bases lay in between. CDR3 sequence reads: CASSATGSDQPQHF. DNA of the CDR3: TGTGCCAGCTCAGCCACAGGGAGCGATCAGCCCCAGCATTTT.

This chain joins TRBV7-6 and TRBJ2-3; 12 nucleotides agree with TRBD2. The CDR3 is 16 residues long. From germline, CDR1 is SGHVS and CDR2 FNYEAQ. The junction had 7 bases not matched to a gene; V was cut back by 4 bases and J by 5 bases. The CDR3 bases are TGTGCCAGCAGCTGGACTAGCGGGGTTCTATTAGATACGCAGTATTTT. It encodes CASSWTSGVLLDTQYF.

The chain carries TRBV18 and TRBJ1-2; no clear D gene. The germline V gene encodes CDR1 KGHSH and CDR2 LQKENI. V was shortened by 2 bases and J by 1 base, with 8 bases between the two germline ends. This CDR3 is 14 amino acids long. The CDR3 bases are TGTGCCAGCTCACCATCACAGAGTAACTATGGCTACACCTTC. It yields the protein CASSPSQSNYGYTF.

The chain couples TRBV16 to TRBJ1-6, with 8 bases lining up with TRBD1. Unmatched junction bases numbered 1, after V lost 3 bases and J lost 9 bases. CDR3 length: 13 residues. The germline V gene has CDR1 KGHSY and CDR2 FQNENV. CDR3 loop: CASSQTGASPLHF. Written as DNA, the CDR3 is TGTGCCAGCAGCCAGACAGGGGCTTCACCCCTCCACTTT. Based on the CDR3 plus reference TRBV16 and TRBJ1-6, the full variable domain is GEEVAQTPKHLVRGEGQKAKLYCAPIKGHSYVFWYQQVLKNEFKFLISFQNENVFDETGMPKERFSAKCLPNSPCSLEIQATKLEDSAVYFCASSQTGASPLHFGNGTRLTVT.

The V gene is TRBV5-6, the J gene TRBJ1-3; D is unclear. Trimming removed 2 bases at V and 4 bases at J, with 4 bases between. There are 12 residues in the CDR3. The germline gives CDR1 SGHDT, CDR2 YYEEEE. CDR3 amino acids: CASSFLGNTIYF. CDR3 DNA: TGTGCCAGCAGCTTTCTGGGAAACACCATATATTTT.

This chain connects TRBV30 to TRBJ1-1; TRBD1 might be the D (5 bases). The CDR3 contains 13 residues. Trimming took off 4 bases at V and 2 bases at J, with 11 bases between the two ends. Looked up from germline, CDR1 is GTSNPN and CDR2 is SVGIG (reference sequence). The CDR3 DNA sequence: TGTGCCTGGAAGAGGGGAGGAAACACTGAAGCTTTCTTT. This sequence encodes CAWKRGGNTEAFF.

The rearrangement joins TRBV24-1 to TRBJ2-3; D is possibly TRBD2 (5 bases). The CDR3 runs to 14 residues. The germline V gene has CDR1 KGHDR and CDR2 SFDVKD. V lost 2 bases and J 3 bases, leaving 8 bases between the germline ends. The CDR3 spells CATSDSGMTDTQYF. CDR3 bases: TGTGCCACCAGTGATTCGGGGATGACAGATACGCAGTATTTT.

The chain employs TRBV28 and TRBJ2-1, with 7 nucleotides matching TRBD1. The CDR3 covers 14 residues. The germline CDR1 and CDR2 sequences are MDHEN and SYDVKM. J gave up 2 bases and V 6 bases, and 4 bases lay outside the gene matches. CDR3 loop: CASRGTVAYNEQFF. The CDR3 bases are TGTGCCAGCAGGGGGACAGTAGCCTACAATGAGCAGTTCTTC.

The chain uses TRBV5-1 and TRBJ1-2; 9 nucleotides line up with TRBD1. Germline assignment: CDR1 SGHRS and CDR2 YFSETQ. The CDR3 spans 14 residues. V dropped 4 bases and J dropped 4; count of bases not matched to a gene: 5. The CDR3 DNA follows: TGCGCCAGCAGCAGGACAGGGGAGGGCTATGGCTACACCTTC. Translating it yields CASSRTGEGYGYTF.

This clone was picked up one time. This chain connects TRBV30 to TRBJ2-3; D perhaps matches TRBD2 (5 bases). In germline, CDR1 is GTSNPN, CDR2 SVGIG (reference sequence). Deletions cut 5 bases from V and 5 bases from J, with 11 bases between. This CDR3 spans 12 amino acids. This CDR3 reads CAWEGLGDTQYF. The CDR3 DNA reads TGTGCCTGGGAGGGCTTAGGAGATACGCAGTATTTT.

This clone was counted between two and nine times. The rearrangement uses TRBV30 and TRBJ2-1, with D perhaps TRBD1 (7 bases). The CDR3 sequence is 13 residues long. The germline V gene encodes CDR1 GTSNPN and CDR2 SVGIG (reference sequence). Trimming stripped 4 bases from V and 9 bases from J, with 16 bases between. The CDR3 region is CAWIPGGRGEQFF. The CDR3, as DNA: TGTGCCTGGATCCCAGGGGGGCGCGGTGAGCAGTTCTTC.

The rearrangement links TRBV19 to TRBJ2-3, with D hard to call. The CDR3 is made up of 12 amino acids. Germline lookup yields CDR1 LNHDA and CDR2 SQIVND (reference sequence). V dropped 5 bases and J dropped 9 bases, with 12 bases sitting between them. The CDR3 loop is CASSPSVSTQYF. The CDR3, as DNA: TGTGCCAGTAGTCCCTCCGTGAGCACGCAGTATTTT.

The CDR3 reads CAIREGSGGNSPLHF. The CDR3 DNA follows: TGTGCCATCAGGGAGGGTTCAGGGGGGAATTCACCCCTCCACTTT. This chain joins TRBV10-3 and TRBJ1-6, with 7 bases fitting TRBD1. CDR1 and CDR2 from the germline V gene are ENHRY and SYGVKD. V lost 6 bases, J lost 7 bases, and 9 bases stayed unmatched. The CDR3 extends over 15 amino acids.

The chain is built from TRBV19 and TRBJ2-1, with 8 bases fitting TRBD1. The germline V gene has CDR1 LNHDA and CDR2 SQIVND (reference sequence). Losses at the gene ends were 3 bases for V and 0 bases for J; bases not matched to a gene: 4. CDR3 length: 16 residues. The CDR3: CASSIPDRGSYNEQFF. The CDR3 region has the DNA TGTGCCAGTAGTATCCCTGACAGGGGCTCCTACAATGAGCAGTTCTTC.

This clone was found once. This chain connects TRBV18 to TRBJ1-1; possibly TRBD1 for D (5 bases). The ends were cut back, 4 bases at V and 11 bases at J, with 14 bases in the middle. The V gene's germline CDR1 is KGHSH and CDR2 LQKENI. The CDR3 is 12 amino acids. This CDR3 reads CASSLDREGAFF. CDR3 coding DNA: TGTGCCAGCTCACTCGACAGAGAAGGGGCTTTCTTT.

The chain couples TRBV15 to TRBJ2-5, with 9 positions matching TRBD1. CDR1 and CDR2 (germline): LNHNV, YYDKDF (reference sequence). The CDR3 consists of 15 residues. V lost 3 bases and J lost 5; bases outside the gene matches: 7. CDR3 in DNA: TGTGCCACCAGCAGTGGGGGACAGGGAGGGGAGACCCAGTACTTC. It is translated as CATSSGGQGGETQYF.

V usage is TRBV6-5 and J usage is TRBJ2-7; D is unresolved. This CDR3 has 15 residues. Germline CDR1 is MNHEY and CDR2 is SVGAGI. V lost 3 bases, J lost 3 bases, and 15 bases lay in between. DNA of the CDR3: TGTGCCAGCAGTTATAATAGTATTCAACTCTACGAGCAGTACTTC. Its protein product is CASSYNSIQLYEQYF.

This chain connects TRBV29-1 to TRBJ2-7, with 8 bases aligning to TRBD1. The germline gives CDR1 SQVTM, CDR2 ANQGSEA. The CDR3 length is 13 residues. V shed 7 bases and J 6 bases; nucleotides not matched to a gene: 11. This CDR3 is CSGYSDRAPEQYF. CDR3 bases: TGCAGCGGTTATTCGGACAGGGCCCCCGAGCAGTACTTC.

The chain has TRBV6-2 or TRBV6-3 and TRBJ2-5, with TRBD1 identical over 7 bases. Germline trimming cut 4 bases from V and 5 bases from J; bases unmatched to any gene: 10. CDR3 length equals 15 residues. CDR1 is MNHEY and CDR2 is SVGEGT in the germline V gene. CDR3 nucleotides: TGTGCCAGCAGTTCCCGACAGGGATGGTTGGAGACCCAGTACTTC. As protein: CASSSRQGWLETQYF.

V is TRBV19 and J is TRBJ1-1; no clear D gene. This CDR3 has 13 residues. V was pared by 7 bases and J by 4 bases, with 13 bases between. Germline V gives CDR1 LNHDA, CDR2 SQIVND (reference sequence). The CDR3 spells CASTMSFATEAFF. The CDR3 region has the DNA TGTGCCAGTACCATGAGTTTCGCCACTGAAGCTTTCTTT.

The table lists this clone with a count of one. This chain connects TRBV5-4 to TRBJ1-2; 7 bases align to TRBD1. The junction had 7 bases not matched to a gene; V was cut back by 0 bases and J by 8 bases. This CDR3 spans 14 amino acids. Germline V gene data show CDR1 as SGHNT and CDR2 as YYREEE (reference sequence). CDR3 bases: TGTGCCAGCAGCTTGGCAGGGGGGAGTTGGGGCTACACCTTC. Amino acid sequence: CASSLAGGSWGYTF.

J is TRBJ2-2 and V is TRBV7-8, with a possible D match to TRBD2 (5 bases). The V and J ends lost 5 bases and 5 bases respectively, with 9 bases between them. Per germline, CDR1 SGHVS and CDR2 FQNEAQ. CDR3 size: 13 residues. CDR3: CASSKRRTGELFF. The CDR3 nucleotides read TGTGCCAGCAGCAAGAGGAGGACCGGGGAGCTGTTTTTT.